A single sample is the source of the 8 T cell receptor beta chains below, sequenced in a study of T cell responses to AZD1222 COVID-19 vaccine. The assay was immunoSEQ multiplex PCR, and TCRdb's table has in-frame clones only and misses some. The table lists 120,000 or so clones, roughly 85% of them singletons. The sample consisted of peripheral blood, taken on day 0 of AZD1222 vaccination. These receptor sequences come from an adult in good health.

The J gene is TRBJ2-1, the V gene TRBV12-3 or TRBV12-4, with D perhaps matching TRBD2 (5 bases). The CDR3 consists of 11 residues. V lost 8 bases to trimming and J lost 7 bases, with 9 bases between them. The CDR3, as DNA: TGTGCCAGCGAATGGAGGAATGAGCAGTTCTTC. Translated: CASEWRNEQFF.

This clone was seen only once. V usage is TRBV12-5 and J usage is TRBJ1-3; possible D gene TRBD1, 6 bases. This CDR3 region has 19 residues. V lost 5 bases and J lost 0, with 23 bases in between. Germline V gene data show CDR1 as LGHNT and CDR2 as FRNRAP. CDR3 in amino acids: CASGAFQGQISSSGNTIYF. Here the CDR3 DNA reads TGTGCTAGTGGTGCCTTCCAAGGACAGATATCTAGCTCTGGAAACACCATATATTTT.

The chain joins TRBV2 to TRBJ1-6; D is unresolved. V was cut by 8 bases and J by 7 bases, with 18 bases left in between. Germline V gene data show CDR1 as SNHLY and CDR2 as FYNNEI. The CDR3 covers 15 residues. Here the CDR3 reads CASAAVEYLNSPLHF. The CDR3 bases are TGTGCCAGCGCGGCGGTCGAGTATTTGAATTCACCCCTCCACTTT.

This clone was found a few times. An end of the junction differs from the germline gene, which may be a read error. DNA for the CDR3: TGCGCCAGCAGCCAGTCCGTAGTCGGGACAGACCTCTCGGCTTTC. Encoded protein: CASSQSVVGTDLSAF. This sequence joins TRBV4-1 and TRBJ1-2, with 7 positions matching TRBD1. From germline, CDR1 is MGHRA and CDR2 YSYEKL. The CDR3 is 15 amino acids.

The chain joins TRBV6-5 to TRBJ1-2; D gene ambiguous. Germline CDR1 is MNHEY and CDR2 is SVGAGI. There are 15 residues in the CDR3. The V end was cut by 0 bases, the J end by 8 bases, with 16 bases between. In DNA form, the CDR3 reads TGTGCCAGCAGTTACTCGGGCAGGAGGAAACAGGGCTACACCTTC. This gives the protein CASSYSGRRKQGYTF.

The rearrangement uses TRBV11-3 and TRBJ2-1, with no clear D. Germline loops: CDR1 SGHNT, CDR2 YENEEA. The V end lost 3 bases, the J end lost 4 bases, and 10 bases lay between the germline ends. This CDR3 has 14 residues. The CDR3 DNA sequence: TGTGCCAGCAGCTTTTTTTCAGGTTACAATGAGCAGTTCTTC. Protein: CASSFFSGYNEQFF.

The gene calls are TRBV12-3 or TRBV12-4 and TRBJ1-1; D gene uncertain. The CDR3 consists of 12 residues. V was shortened by 4 bases and J by 3 bases, with 6 bases between the two germline ends. CDR3: CASSWEDTEAFF. CDR3 DNA: TGTGCCAGCAGTTGGGAAGACACTGAAGCTTTCTTT.

The J gene is TRBJ2-7, the V gene TRBV30; 12 bases line up with TRBD2. V dropped 3 bases and J dropped 5; count of bases not matched to a gene: 17. CDR3 length: 18 amino acids. Per germline, CDR1 GTSNPN and CDR2 SVGIG (reference sequence). CDR3 bases: TGTGCCTGGAGCCGTCTTGGACTAGCGGGGTCCCTTGGGCACGAGCAGTACTTC. It translates to CAWSRLGLAGSLGHEQYF.